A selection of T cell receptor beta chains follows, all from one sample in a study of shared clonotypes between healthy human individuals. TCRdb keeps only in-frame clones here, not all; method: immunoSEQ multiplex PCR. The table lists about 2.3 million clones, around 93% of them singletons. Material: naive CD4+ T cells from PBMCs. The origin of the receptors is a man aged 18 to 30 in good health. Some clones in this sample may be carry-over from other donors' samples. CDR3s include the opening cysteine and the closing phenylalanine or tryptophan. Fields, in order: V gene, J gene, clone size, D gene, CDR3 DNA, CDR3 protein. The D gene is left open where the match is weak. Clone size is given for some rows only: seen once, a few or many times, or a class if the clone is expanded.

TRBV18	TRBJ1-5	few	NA	TGTGCCAGCTCACCAGGGGACAATCAGCCCCAGCATTTT	CASSPGDNQPQHF
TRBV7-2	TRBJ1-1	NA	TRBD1	TGTGCCAGCAGGTTTAGACAGGGTCCGGAAGCTTTCTTT	CASRFRQGPEAFF
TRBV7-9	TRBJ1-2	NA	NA	TGTGCCAGCAGCGCGGGACGTGATGGCTACACCTTC	CASSAGRDGYTF
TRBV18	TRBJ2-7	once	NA	TGTGCCAGCTCCCCGTCGTTAGACTACGAGCAGTACTTC	CASSPSLDYEQYF
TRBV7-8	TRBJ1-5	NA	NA	TGTGCCAGCAGCACCCTGGGGGGTTTGATGAGCAATCAGCCCCAGCATTTT	CASSTLGGLMSNQPQHF
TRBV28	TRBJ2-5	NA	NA	TGTGCCAGCAGATCGAGCCAGGGGTCCCAAGAGACCCAGTACTTC	CASRSSQGSQETQYF
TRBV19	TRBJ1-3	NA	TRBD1	TGTGCCAGTAATGCAGGGGGATCCGGAAACACCATATATTTT	CASNAGGSGNTIYF
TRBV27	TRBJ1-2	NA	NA	TGTGCCAGCACCCGATTGGGACCGGGGTCTTACTATGGCTACACCTTC	CASTRLGPGSYYGYTF
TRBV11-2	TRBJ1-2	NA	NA	TGTGCCAGCAGCCTCCTCAGCCTTCTAACAGGGTCACATGGCTACACCTTC	CASSLLSLLTGSHGYTF
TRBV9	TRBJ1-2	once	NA	TGTGCCAGCAGCGCGCAGGGAAATTGGGGCGGCTACACCTTC	CASSAQGNWGGYTF
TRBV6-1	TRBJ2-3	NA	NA	TGTGCCAGCAGTGAAGGGTTAGTAGGTGCAGATACGCAGTATTTT	CASSEGLVGADTQYF
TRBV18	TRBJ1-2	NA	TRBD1	TGTGCCAGCTCAAGTCCCGGGACAGTTTTTTTAGGCTACACCTTC	CASSSPGTVFLGYTF
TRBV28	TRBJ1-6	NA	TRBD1	TGTGCCAGCAGTCCCTCTGGGACAGGGAGGAATTCACCCCTCCACTTT	CASSPSGTGRNSPLHF